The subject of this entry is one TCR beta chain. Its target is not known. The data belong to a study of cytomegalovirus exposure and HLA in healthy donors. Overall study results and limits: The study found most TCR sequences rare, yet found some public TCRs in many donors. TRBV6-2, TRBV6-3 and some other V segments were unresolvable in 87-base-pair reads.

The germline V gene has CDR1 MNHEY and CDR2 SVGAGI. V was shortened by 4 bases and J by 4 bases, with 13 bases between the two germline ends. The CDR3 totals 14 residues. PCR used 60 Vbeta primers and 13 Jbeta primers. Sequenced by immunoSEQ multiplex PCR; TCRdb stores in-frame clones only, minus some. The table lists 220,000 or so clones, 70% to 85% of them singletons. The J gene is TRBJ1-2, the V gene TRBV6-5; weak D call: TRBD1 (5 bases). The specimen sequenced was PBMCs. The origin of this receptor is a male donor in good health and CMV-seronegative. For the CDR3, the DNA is TGTGCCAGCAGTTCCCAGGGTAGGGGCTATGGCTACACCTTC. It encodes CASSSQGRGYGYTF.